This TCR beta chain is from a study of beta chain features in type 1 diabetes listed by TCRdb under 2018. Context from the whole study: Mean age, gender distribution, total cell number and subset yield were not different between patients and healthy donors. A total of just under 110,000,000 sorted cells were examined across all samples, and RNA yield correlated strongly with the number of cells per subset. In the study, recently diagnosed type 1 diabetes patients and matched healthy donors were compared on the TCRB repertoires of their sorted circulating CD4+ T cell subsets. Regulatory and stem cell-like memory subsets were obtained from only 8 patients and roughly 8 healthy donors, while naive and central memory subsets were obtained from all 28 donors.

A single peripheral blood draw of about 116 mL on average was collected from each donor into heparinised tubes. Using a panel that included CD45RO, CCR7, CD25, CD127, CD95 and CD27, naive, central memory, regulatory and stem cell-like memory CD4+ T cells were sorted on a BD FACSAria II. All sorted populations exceeded 95% purity. PBMCs were isolated right away by Lymphoprep density gradient centrifugation and were stained directly, without culture. So that batch effects would be minimized, each experiment stained and sorted samples in pairs, pairing one healthy donor with one patient. Of note for this clone: The target of this receptor is not known. No much larger clonotype is one base removed from it; base qualities were not supplied.

Findings and caveats that apply to the study as a whole: HLA sub-analyses involved small numbers of individuals, so any influence of HLA type on TCRB rearrangement remained unresolved. Type 1 diabetes patients showed a moderate but significant shortening of TCRB CDR3 length in all four CD4+ subsets. Naive, central memory and regulatory TCRB repertoires appeared to be more similar among patients than among healthy donors. Because cDNA rather than genomic DNA was sequenced, highly expressing activated cells could have been over-represented, although no difference in activation and CD3 levels was found between groups. Fewer insertions and more nucleotide deletions at VDJ recombination sites were observed in patients with type 1 diabetes, implying thymic rearrangement abnormalities. PCR might favor shorter templates, but patient and control samples were amplified and corrected together, so any skew would affect both groups equally.

The entire isolated RNA was reverse transcribed using the High Capacity cDNA Reverse Transcription Kit, and thus expressed TCRB transcripts were sequenced. Naive, central memory and regulatory T cell samples underwent deep immunoSEQ sequencing, averaging about 3.5 million total reads per sample. Sorted cells were lysed in RLT buffer, and RNA was extracted using DNase-treated RNeasy Micro or Mini kits according to cell number. To prevent cross-contamination, each cell subset was processed individually, whereas patient and healthy donor samples were processed jointly. Using the immunoSEQ multiplex PCR, TCRB sequences were amplified from cDNA into 87-bp fragments spanning the CDR3 region. Sequencing of the amplicons was performed on the Illumina HiSeq platform. The authors' pipeline ran thus. PCR bias was corrected computationally using synthetic template baselines, and reads within Hamming distance 2 were collapsed, with unmergeable singletons discarded. By aligning reads against IMGT, V, D and J genes, CDR3 length, and insertions or deletions at six rearrangement sites were assigned. Within each subset, clonotype counts were normalized to the number of sorted cells before true diversity and Gini coefficients were calculated with the tcR R package. The overlap coefficient, calculated on TCRB nucleotide sequences, was used to quantify repertoire sharing. As a proxy for the pre-selection repertoire, out-of-frame TCRB sequences from naive cells were analyzed. TCRdb retrieved this table from immuneACCESS and kept in-frame rearrangements only. Not all clones are present; in checked studies, unresolved V genes account for under half, and no reason is known for the remainder. V, J and clone size derive from that table, while D and trimming were established from the DNA sequence. In all, the sample holds around 340,000 clones, and about 20% of those were seen once. Clones ranked in the top ten supply 0.035% to 0.055% of the sample.

The CDR3 has 14 amino acids, counting the end cysteine and phenylalanine. Only the CDR3 portion is preserved as DNA: 42 bases, with reading frame beginning at the first base. The germline V gene gives CDR1 as SNHLY and CDR2 as FYNNEI. The germline ends are 12 bases apart after V is trimmed by 6 bases and J by 2 bases. Sequencing was carried out using naive CD4+ T cells from blood. Explained via the paper, the cell subset or site label denotes: true naive CD4+ T cells. This TCR came from a woman aged 18-29 years in good health. The chain was built from TRBV2 and TRBJ2-3; TRBD1 is a weak D gene call, 5 bases matching. The DNA sequence reads TGTGCCAGCAGGGTACAGGCGTCCACAGATACGCAGTATTTT. Translated, this is CASRVQASTDTQYF.